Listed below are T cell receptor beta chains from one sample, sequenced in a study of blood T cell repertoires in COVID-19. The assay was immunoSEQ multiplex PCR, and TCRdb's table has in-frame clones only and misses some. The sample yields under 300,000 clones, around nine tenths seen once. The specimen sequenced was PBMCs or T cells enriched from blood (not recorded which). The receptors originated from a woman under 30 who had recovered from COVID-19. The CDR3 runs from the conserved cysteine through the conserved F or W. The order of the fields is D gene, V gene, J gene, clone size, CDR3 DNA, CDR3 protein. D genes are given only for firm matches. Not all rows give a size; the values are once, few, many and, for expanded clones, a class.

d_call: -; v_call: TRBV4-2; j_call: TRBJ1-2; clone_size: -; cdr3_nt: TGTGCCAGCAGCCAAGATGCGGGGGCCTGGGGCTACACCTTC; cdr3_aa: CASSQDAGAWGYTF
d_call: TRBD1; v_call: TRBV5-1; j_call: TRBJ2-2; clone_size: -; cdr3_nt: TGCGCCAGCAGCCTGACCGACAGGGGGCAGGGGGAGCTGTTTTTT; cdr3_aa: CASSLTDRGQGELFF
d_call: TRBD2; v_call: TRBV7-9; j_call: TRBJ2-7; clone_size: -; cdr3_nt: TGTGCCAGCAGCAACAGTCGACTAGCGGGACCCCACGAGCAGTACTTC; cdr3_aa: CASSNSRLAGPHEQYF
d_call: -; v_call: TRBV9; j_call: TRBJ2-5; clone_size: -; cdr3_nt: TGTGCCAGCAGCGTAGCGGGCCAGGGGGGCGAGACCCAGTACTTC; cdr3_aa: CASSVAGQGGETQYF
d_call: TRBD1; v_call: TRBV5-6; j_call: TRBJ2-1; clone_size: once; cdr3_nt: TGTGCCAGCAGCCCGCTCCGGGACAGGGGGGACCGAGAGCAGTTCTTC; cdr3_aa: CASSPLRDRGDREQFF
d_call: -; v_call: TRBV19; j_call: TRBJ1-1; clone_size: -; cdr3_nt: TGTGCCAGTGAGGGTGTTTATGACACTGAAGCTTTCTTT; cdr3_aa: CASEGVYDTEAFF
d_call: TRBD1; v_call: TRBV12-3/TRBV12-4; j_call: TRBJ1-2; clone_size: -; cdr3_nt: TGTGCCAGCAGCCACAGGGGATTATATGGCTACACCTTC; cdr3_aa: CASSHRGLYGYTF
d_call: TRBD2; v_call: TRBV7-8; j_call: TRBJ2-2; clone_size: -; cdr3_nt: TGTGCCAGCAGCTGGACTAGCGGGAGGGCCGGGGACGGGGAGCTGTTTTTT; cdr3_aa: CASSWTSGRAGDGELFF
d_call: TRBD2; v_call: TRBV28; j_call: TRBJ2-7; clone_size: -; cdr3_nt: TGTGCCAGCAGCCAGGGACTAGCGGAGGCCTACGAGCAGTACTTC; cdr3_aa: CASSQGLAEAYEQYF
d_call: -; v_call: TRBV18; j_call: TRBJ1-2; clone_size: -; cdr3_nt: TGTGCCAGCTCACCACCGCAGGGGACTAACTATGGCTACACCTTC; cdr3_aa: CASSPPQGTNYGYTF
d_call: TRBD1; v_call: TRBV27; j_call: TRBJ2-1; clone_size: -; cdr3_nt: TGTGCCAGCAGTCCCCCCAGGGGACAGACGACATTCGGCGACAATGAGCAGTTCTTC; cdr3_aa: CASSPPRGQTTFGDNEQFF
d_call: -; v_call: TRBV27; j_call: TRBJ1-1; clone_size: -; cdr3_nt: TGTGCCAGCAGTTTAAGGGAGAGGACTGAAGCTTTCTTT; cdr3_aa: CASSLRERTEAFF
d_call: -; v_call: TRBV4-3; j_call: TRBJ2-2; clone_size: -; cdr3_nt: TGCGCCAGCAGCCAGTCGGGTGTCGGGGAGCTGTTTTTT; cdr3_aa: CASSQSGVGELFF
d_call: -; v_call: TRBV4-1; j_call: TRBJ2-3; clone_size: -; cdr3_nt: TGCGCCAGCAGCCAGGCGGCCGGGGAAGATACGCAGTATTTT; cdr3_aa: CASSQAAGEDTQYF
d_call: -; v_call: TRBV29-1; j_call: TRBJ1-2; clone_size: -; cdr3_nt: TGCAGCGTTGAAGTGTCAGGAGGTGGCTACACCTTC; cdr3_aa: CSVEVSGGGYTF
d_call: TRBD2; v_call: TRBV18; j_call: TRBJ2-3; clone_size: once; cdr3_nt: TGTGCCAGCTCACCACCGGGCGGGAGAGGTACAGATACGCAGTATTTT; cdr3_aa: CASSPPGGRGTDTQYF
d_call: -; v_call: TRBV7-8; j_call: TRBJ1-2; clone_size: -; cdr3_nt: TGTGCCAGCAGCTTGCCTTCGGGAGAAGGGCCCGGCTACACCTTC; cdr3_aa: CASSLPSGEGPGYTF
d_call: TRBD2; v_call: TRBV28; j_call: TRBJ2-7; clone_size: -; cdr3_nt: TGTGCCAGCAGTAGCGGACTAGCGGACTCCTACGAGCAGTACTTC; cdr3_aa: CASSSGLADSYEQYF
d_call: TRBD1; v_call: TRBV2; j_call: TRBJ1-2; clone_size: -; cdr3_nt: TGTGCCAGCAGACCCGGACAGGGTAACTATGGCTACACCTTC; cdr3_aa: CASRPGQGNYGYTF
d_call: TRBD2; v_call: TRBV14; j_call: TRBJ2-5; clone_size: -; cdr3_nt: TGTGCCAGCAGCCAAGGGAGACTAGCGGGGGTAGAGACCCAGTACTTC; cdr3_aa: CASSQGRLAGVETQYF
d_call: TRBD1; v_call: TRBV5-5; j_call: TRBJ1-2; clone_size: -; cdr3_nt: TGTGCCAGCAGCGAAGGGACAGGGAGCTATGGCTACACCTTC; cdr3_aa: CASSEGTGSYGYTF
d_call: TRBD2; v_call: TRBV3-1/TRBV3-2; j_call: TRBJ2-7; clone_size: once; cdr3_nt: TGTGCCAGCAGCCCGACTTTAGCGGGAGGGCGCTACGAGCAGTACTTC; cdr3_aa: CASSPTLAGGRYEQYF
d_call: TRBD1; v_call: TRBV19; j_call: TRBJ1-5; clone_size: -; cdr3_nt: TGTGCCAGTAGTTGGACAGGGGGCGGCAATCAGCCCCAGCATTTT; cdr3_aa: CASSWTGGGNQPQHF
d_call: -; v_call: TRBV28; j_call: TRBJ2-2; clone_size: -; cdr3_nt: TGTGCCAGCAGTGTTGGTCTAGTTGACACCGGGGAGCTGTTTTTT; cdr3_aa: CASSVGLVDTGELFF
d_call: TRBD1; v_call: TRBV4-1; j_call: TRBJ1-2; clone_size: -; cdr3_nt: TGCGCCAGCAGCCAACCCGGACAGGGGCCAGACTATGGCTACACCTTC; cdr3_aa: CASSQPGQGPDYGYTF
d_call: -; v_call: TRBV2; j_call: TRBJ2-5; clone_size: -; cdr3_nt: TGTGCCAGCAGTGTCGGAGGGGACTCCCAAGAGACCCAGTACTTC; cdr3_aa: CASSVGGDSQETQYF
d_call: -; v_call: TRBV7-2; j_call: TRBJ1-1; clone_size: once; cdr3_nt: TGTGCCAGCAGCCTACTCTCTTCGGAAGCTTTCTTT; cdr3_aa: CASSLLSSEAFF
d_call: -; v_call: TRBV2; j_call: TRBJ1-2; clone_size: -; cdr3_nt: TGTGCCAGCTGTCTAAATTGGGGGCGCCTCAACTATGGCTACACCTTC; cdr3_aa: CASCLNWGRLNYGYTF
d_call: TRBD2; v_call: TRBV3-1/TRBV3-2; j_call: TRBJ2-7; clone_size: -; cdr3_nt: TGTGCCAGCAGCCGGACTAGAAGGAGCGAGCAGTACTTC; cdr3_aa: CASSRTRRSEQYF
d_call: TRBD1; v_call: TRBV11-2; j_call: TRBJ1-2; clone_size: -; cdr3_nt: TGTGCCAGCAGCGACGGACAGGGGGCCTATGGCTACACCTTC; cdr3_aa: CASSDGQGAYGYTF
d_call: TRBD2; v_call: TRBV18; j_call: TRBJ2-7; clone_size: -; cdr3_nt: TGTGCCAGCTCACCCTTAAGCGGGAGGGCCGTGGACGAGCAGTACTTC; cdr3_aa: CASSPLSGRAVDEQYF
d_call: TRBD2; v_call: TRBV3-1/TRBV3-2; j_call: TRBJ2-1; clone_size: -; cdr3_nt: TGTGCCAGCAGCCACTCCCTTCGTCGACTAGCGGGAGGCAATGAGCAGTTCTTC; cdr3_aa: CASSHSLRRLAGGNEQFF
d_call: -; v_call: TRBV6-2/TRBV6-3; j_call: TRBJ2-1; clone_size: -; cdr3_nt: TGTGCCAGCAGCTACTCGAGCCAGGTCGATGAGCAGTTCTTC; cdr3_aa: CASSYSSQVDEQFF
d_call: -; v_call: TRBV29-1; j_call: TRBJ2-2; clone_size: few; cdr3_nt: TGCAGCGTCGCCCAGGGGACCGCGAACACCGGGGAGCTGTTTTTT; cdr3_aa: CSVAQGTANTGELFF
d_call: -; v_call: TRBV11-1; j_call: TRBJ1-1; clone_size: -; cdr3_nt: TGTGCCAGCAGCTTTGACTCAGGGCAGGCAGCTGAAGCTTTCTTT; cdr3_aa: CASSFDSGQAAEAFF
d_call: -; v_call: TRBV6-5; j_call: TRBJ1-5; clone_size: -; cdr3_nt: TGTGCCAGCAGCGCCGGGACACCTCAAAAGGCCCAGCATTTT; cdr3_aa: CASSAGTPQKAQHF
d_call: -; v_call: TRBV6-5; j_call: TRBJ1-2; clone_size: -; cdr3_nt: TGTGCCAGCAGACCACGGGCGGGGCGAAACTATGGCTACACCTTC; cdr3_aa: CASRPRAGRNYGYTF
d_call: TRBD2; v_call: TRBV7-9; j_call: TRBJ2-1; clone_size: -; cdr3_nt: TGTGCCAGCAGCCCCCGGACTAGCGTTTACAATGAGCAGTTCTTC; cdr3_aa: CASSPRTSVYNEQFF
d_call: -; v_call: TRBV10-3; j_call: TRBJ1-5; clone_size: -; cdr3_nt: TGTGCCTCAGCTTCCGGAGGGAATCAGCCCCAGCATTTT; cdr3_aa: CASASGGNQPQHF
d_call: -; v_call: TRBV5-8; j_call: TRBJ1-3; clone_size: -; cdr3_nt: TGTGCCAGCAGCCTGGGTCCAGGTACTGGAAACACCATATATTTT; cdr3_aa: CASSLGPGTGNTIYF
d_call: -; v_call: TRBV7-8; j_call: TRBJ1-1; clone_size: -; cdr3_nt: TGTGCCAGCAGCTTAGGTCGTGGGAGACCTGACTCTGAAGCTTTCTTT; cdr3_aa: CASSLGRGRPDSEAFF
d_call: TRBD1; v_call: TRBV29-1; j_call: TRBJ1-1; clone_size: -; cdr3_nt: TGCAGCGCACACAGGGGACAAGGTAATGAAGCTTTCTTT; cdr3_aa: CSAHRGQGNEAFF
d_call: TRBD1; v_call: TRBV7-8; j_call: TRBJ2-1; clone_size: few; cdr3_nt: TGTGCCAGCAGCCCCGGGACAGCTTACAATGAGCAGTTCTTC; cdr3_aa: CASSPGTAYNEQFF
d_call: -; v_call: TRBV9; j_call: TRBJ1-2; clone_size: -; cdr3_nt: TGTGCCAGCAGCCCAGGGGAGGGGATAGGGGTCGTCTATGGCTACACCTTC; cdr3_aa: CASSPGEGIGVVYGYTF
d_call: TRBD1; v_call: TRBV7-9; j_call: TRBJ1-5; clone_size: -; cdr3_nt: TGTGCCAGCAGCGCGAGTAGGCAGGGGGATCAGCCCCAGCATTTT; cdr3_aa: CASSASRQGDQPQHF
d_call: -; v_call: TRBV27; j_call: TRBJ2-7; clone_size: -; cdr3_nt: TGTGCCAGCAGTTTACGAGGGCAGGTCCTAACCTACGAGCAGTACTTC; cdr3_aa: CASSLRGQVLTYEQYF
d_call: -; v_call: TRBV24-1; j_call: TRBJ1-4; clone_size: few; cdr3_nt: TGTGCCACTTCGCGCGGTAATGAAAAACTGTTTTTT; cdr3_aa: CATSRGNEKLFF
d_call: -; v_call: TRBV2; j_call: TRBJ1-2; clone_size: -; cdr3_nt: TGTGCCAGCAGAAAAGACAGAGACGTTGGGGGCTACACCTTC; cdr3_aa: CASRKDRDVGGYTF
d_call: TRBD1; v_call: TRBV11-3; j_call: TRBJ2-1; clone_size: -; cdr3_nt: TGTGCCAGCAGCCAAGGACAGGGGAGCTACAATGAGCAGTTCTTC; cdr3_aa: CASSQGQGSYNEQFF
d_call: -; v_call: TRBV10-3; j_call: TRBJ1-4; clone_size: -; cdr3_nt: TGTGCCATTGCGACAGCAACTAATGAAAAACTGTTTTTT; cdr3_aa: CAIATATNEKLFF
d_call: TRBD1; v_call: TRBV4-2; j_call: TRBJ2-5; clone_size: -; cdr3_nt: TGTGCCAGCAGCCAACCGACAGGGGATTATCAAGAGACCCAGTACTTC; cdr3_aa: CASSQPTGDYQETQYF
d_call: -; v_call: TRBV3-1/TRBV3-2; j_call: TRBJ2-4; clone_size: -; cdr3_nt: TGTGCCAGCAGCCAAGGTGGCATGTCCAAAAACATTCAGTACTTC; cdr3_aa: CASSQGGMSKNIQYF
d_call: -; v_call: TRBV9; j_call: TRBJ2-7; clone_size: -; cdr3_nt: TGTGCCAGCAGCGTAGCTCCGTCTGGTGGGGGCCAACCCTACGAGCAGTACTTC; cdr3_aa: CASSVAPSGGGQPYEQYF
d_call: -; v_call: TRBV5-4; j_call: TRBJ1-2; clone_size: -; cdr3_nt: TGTGCCAGCAGCTTGAGCGGAGGGCAACTAGGCTATGGCTACACCTTC; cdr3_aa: CASSLSGGQLGYGYTF
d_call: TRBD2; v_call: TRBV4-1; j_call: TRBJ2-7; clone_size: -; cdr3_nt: TGCGCCAGCAGCTCATTAGCGGGAGACTTCTCCGAGCAGTACTTC; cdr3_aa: CASSSLAGDFSEQYF
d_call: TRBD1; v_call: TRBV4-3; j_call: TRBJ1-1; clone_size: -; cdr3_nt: TGCGCCAGCAGCCAACGCCTCACAGGGGACTCTGAAGCTTTCTTT; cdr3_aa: CASSQRLTGDSEAFF
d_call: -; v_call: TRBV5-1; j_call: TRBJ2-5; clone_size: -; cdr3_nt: TGCGCCAGCAGCCTAAGAACCGGGGAGACCCAGTACTTC; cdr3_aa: CASSLRTGETQYF